The source of this TCR beta chain is a study of blood T cell repertoires in COVID-19. Original analysis: Scientists estimated how many nucleated cells there were by amplifying reference gene primers. Profiling relied on immunoSEQ multiplex PCR, and the TCRdb table lists in-frame clones only, not all of them. V, J and clone size derive from that table, while D and trimming were established from the DNA sequence. Seen here are 300,000 to 350,000 clones, roughly 90% observed once, and the top ten hold 3.9%. CDR1 is KGHSH and CDR2 is LQKENI in the germline V gene. CDR3 size: 17 residues. The germline V and J ends were trimmed by 2 bases and 8 bases, with 24 bases remaining between them. Self-reported history from a screening survey and questionnaire set each donor's cohort.

This receptor was obtained from a woman younger than 45 who had been exposed to COVID-19. Sequencing was done on a sample of PBMCs or T cells enriched from blood (not recorded which). The chain has TRBV18 and TRBJ1-2; TRBD1 might be the D (6 bases). CDR3 nucleotide sequence: TGTGCCAGCTCACCAAACAGGGCTTCAGGGGTAGGAGGAGGCTACACCTTC. Protein: CASSPNRASGVGGGYTF.